These 17 T cell receptor beta chains were all obtained from the same sample, sequenced in a study of T cell changes during pregnancy in multiple sclerosis. Generated by immunoSEQ multiplex PCR, the TCRdb table keeps only in-frame clones and is missing some. The sample contains some 60,000 clones, around 93% of which appear only once. Sequencing used peripheral blood, obtained after pregnancy. All receptors come from a female donor with multiple sclerosis, enrolled in a pregnancy study.

CDR3 coding DNA: TGTGCCAGCAGTGAGGCTAGCGGGACCACCTACGAGCAGTACTTC. This translates into CASSEASGTTYEQYF. This chain links TRBV2 with TRBJ2-7; the match to TRBD2 covers 9 bases. V dropped 3 bases and J dropped 2; count of bases not matched to a gene: 5. The length of the CDR3 is 15 residues. Germline CDR1 is SNHLY and CDR2 is FYNNEI.

This clone occurred a few times. V and J are TRBV6-5 and TRBJ1-2; 10 bases align to TRBD1. There are 16 residues in the CDR3. Losses at the gene ends were 3 bases for V and 4 bases for J; bases not matched to a gene: 8. CDR1 and CDR2 from the germline V gene are MNHEY and SVGAGI. CDR3 in amino acids: CASSYIRTGGGYGYTF. Here the CDR3 DNA reads TGTGCCAGCAGTTATATTCGGACAGGGGGTGGCTATGGCTACACCTTC.

This rearrangement joins TRBV27 to TRBJ2-7, with 8 bases fitting TRBD1. Germline V gene data show CDR1 as MNHEY and CDR2 as SMNVEV (reference sequence). The V and J ends lost 5 bases and 5 bases, in that order; junction bases with no gene match: 5. The CDR3 runs 13 residues. DNA for the CDR3: TGTGCCAGCAGTCGGACAGGGTTTGACGAGCAGTACTTC. Protein: CASSRTGFDEQYF.

The CDR3 DNA follows: TGTGCCAGCAGTTACCGGAGCGGGAGGGCCACAGATACGCAGTATTTT. The encoded protein is CASSYRSGRATDTQYF. This chain links TRBV6-5 with TRBJ2-3; 10 bases are shared with TRBD2. J lost 2 bases, V lost 2 bases, and 4 bases had no gene match. The CDR3 loop spans 16 amino acids. Germline assignment: CDR1 MNHEY and CDR2 SVGAGI.

This chain joins TRBV11-2 and TRBJ2-1, with TRBD2 identical over 10 bases. V shed 2 bases, J shed 8 bases, and the junction held 12 bases outside the gene matches. This CDR3 is built from 17 residues. Germline V gene data show CDR1 as SGHAT and CDR2 as FQNNGV. This CDR3 reads CASSLILAGALGDEQFF. The CDR3 DNA follows: TGTGCCAGCAGCTTAATTCTAGCGGGAGCTCTGGGCGATGAGCAGTTCTTC.

The rearrangement uses TRBV7-9 and TRBJ1-1; TRBD1 agrees at 7 bases. This CDR3 has 15 residues. The trim removed 0 bases at V and 0 bases at J, leaving 1 base unmatched. CDR1 and CDR2 (germline): SEHNR, FQNEAQ (reference sequence). The CDR3 DNA follows: TGTGCCAGCAGCTTAGCCCAGGGGGTGAACACTGAAGCTTTCTTT. The encoded protein is CASSLAQGVNTEAFF.

V usage is TRBV11-3 and J usage is TRBJ2-1; D unclear. V was clipped by 1 base and J by 13 bases, with 14 bases between them. Germline loops: CDR1 SGHNT, CDR2 YENEEA. This CDR3 has 13 residues. The CDR3 coding sequence is TGTGCCAGCAGCTTAGCGATGCGTGTCCTACAGTTCTTC. This gives the protein CASSLAMRVLQFF.

The chain is built from TRBV6-1 and TRBJ1-2; a weak D match, TRBD1 (5 bases). Germline V CDR1 and CDR2: MNHNS, SASEGT. The CDR3 has 16 amino acids. Trimming took off 0 bases at V and 2 bases at J, with 13 bases between the two ends. The CDR3 spells CASSEAITGFNYGYTF. The CDR3 coding sequence is TGTGCCAGCAGTGAAGCGATAACAGGATTCAACTATGGCTACACCTTC.

Only one count was recorded for this clone. The chain combines TRBV28 with TRBJ2-7; D call uncertain. The CDR3 totals 13 residues. Deletions cut 8 bases from V and 7 bases from J, with 18 bases between. Germline values: CDR1 MDHEN, CDR2 SYDVKM. CDR3: CASPKDRTREQYF. DNA of the CDR3: TGTGCCAGCCCCAAGGATCGCACGAGGGAGCAGTACTTC. Drawing the rest from reference TRBV28 and TRBJ2-7, the complete variable domain is DVKVTQSSRYLVKRTGEKVFLECVQDMDHENMFWYRQDPGLGLRLIYFSYDVKMKEKGDIPEGYSVSREKKERFSLILESASTNQTSMYLCASPKDRTREQYFGPGTRLTVT.

V usage is TRBV11-1 and J usage is TRBJ2-1; D call uncertain. The CDR3 is made up of 13 amino acids. Germline lookup yields CDR1 SGHAT and CDR2 FQDESV (reference sequence). Trimming removed 0 bases from V and 9 bases from J, with 9 bases in between. The CDR3 nucleotides are TGTGCCAGCAGCTTAGCTTACGGTGGTGAGCAGTTCTTC. This encodes CASSLAYGGEQFF.

This clone was observed once. V usage is TRBV28 and J usage is TRBJ2-5, with D possibly matching TRBD2 (6 bases). The CDR3 spans 18 residues. CDR1 and CDR2 from the germline V gene are MDHEN and SYDVKM. The V and J ends lost 5 bases and 5 bases respectively, with 27 bases between them. The CDR3 reads CASSGGVGGALGRETQYF. In DNA, the CDR3 is TGTGCCAGCAGTGGCGGGGTAGGAGGGGCTCTAGGCAGGGAGACCCAGTACTTC.

This chain links TRBV11-2 with TRBJ2-5; D not resolved. The ends were cut back, 2 bases at V and 3 bases at J, with 4 bases in the middle. The CDR3 is 12 residues long. The germline V gene encodes CDR1 SGHAT and CDR2 FQNNGV. In nucleotides, the CDR3 is TGTGCCAGCAGCTTACTAGAAGAGACCCAGTACTTC. Protein sequence: CASSLLEETQYF.

The rearrangement uses TRBV28 and TRBJ2-7; TRBD2 matches 10 bases. This CDR3 spans 15 amino acids. Trimming cost V 3 bases and J 1 base; bases outside gene matches: 3. The germline V gene encodes CDR1 MDHEN and CDR2 SYDVKM. CDR3 DNA sequence: TGTGCCAGCAGTTTTGGGACTAGCGTTTCCTACGAGCAGTACTTC. Translation: CASSFGTSVSYEQYF.

The V call is TRBV5-1, the J call TRBJ2-1, with 8 bases identical to TRBD2. Per germline, CDR1 SGHRS and CDR2 YFSETQ. V was clipped by 4 bases and J by 4 bases; unmatched bases: 7. CDR3 length: 15 residues. CDR3 sequence reads: CASSPVAGLYNEQFF. The CDR3 DNA reads TGCGCCAGCAGCCCTGTAGCGGGGTTATACAATGAGCAGTTCTTC.

The chain has TRBV7-8 and TRBJ2-7, with 8 nucleotides matching TRBD1. The V and J ends lost 5 bases and 1 base, in that order; junction bases with no gene match: 7. The CDR3 length is 15 residues. Germline CDR1 reads SGHVS; CDR2 reads FQNEAQ. The CDR3 reads CASSPDRDVSYEQYF. The CDR3 DNA reads TGTGCCAGCAGCCCGGACAGGGATGTGTCCTACGAGCAGTACTTC.

This clone was seen more than once but under ten times. The V call is TRBV4-2, the J call TRBJ2-1, with 8 nucleotides matching TRBD2. The J segment lost 2 bases and the V segment lost 4 bases, leaving 7 bases of the junction unmatched. Germline assignment: CDR1 LGHNA and CDR2 YNFKEQ. This CDR3 contains 16 residues. Written as DNA, the CDR3 is TGTGCCAGCAGCCCAGAAAGCGGGGGCACCTACAATGAGCAGTTCTTC. Amino acids: CASSPESGGTYNEQFF.

This clone was seen more than once but under ten times. V and J are TRBV19 and TRBJ1-5, with no clear D. Trimming stripped 2 bases from V and 3 bases from J, with 11 bases between. CDR1 and CDR2 from the germline V gene are LNHDA and SQIVND (reference sequence). The CDR3 runs to 15 residues. CDR3 loop: CASSIYGENNQPQHF. DNA of the CDR3: TGTGCCAGTAGTATATACGGAGAGAACAATCAGCCCCAGCATTTT.